These T cell receptor beta chains were read from a single sample in a study of CD8 T cells in ankylosing spondylitis. TCRdb processed the 5' RACE reads anew with MiXCR; each CDR3 protein has one entry. The table records a few hundred thousand distinct CDR3 sequences, 20% to 25% of them present only once. Sequenced sample: blood, either unsorted or a sorted T cell fraction (not recorded which). The receptors originated from a male donor with ankylosing spondylitis. The CDR3 runs from the conserved cysteine through the conserved F or W. Fields, in order: V gene, J gene, clone size, D gene, CDR3 DNA, CDR3 protein. A D gene is named only where the DNA matches it firmly. Only part of the rows carry a size: once, few, many, or a class if the clone is expanded.

V gene: TRBV11-2
J gene: TRBJ2-1
clone size: few
D gene: TRBD2
CDR3 DNA: TGTGCCAGCAGCTTAGATCCCCCGACTAGCGGGAGTCGTAATGAGCAGTTCTTC
CDR3 protein: CASSLDPPTSGSRNEQFF

V gene: TRBV12-3/TRBV12-4
J gene: TRBJ1-5
clone size: NA
D gene: NA
CDR3 DNA: TGTGCCAGCAGTTTAGGAGGGGCCCAGGGGCCCCAGCATTTT
CDR3 protein: CASSLGGAQGPQHF

V gene: TRBV10-3
J gene: TRBJ1-4
clone size: NA
D gene: NA
CDR3 DNA: TGTGCCATCAGCCCATCGGGGCAGGAAAAACTGTTTTTT
CDR3 protein: CAISPSGQEKLFF

V gene: TRBV7-2
J gene: TRBJ2-1
clone size: NA
D gene: NA
CDR3 DNA: TGTGCCAGCAGCTTAGCTGTCACAGAGCAGTTCTTC
CDR3 protein: CASSLAVTEQFF

V gene: TRBV12-3/TRBV12-4
J gene: TRBJ2-7
clone size: many
D gene: TRBD1
CDR3 DNA: TGTGCCAGCAGTCCACCGGGACAGTCCTACGAGCAGTACTTC
CDR3 protein: CASSPPGQSYEQYF

V gene: TRBV5-1
J gene: TRBJ2-7
clone size: few
D gene: NA
CDR3 DNA: TGCGCCAGCAGCGAGAATATCGTCGGGATCCTAAACTACGAGCAGTACTTC
CDR3 protein: CASSENIVGILNYEQYF

V gene: TRBV5-1
J gene: TRBJ2-1
clone size: many
D gene: NA
CDR3 DNA: TGCGCCAGCAGCTTGGAGGGGTTCAATGAGCAGTTCTTC
CDR3 protein: CASSLEGFNEQFF

V gene: TRBV7-3
J gene: TRBJ1-3
clone size: few
D gene: NA
CDR3 DNA: TGTGCCAGCAGCTACGCACCGGGAAACACCATATATTTT
CDR3 protein: CASSYAPGNTIYF

V gene: TRBV5-1
J gene: TRBJ1-2
clone size: NA
D gene: NA
CDR3 DNA: TGCGCCAGCAGCTTGTTTGGCAGCTCAAGATCGGTTACCTATGGCTACACCTTC
CDR3 protein: CASSLFGSSRSVTYGYTF

V gene: TRBV6-6
J gene: TRBJ2-1
clone size: few
D gene: NA
CDR3 DNA: TGTGCCAGCAGTTACCAGGGAGTTGAGCAGTTCTTC
CDR3 protein: CASSYQGVEQFF

V gene: TRBV4-1
J gene: TRBJ1-2
clone size: few
D gene: NA
CDR3 DNA: TGCGCCAGCAGCCAAGAAGGGTATGGCTACACCTTC
CDR3 protein: CASSQEGYGYTF

V gene: TRBV6-5
J gene: TRBJ2-3
clone size: NA
D gene: NA
CDR3 DNA: TGTGCCAGCAACAGAGCAGATACGCAGTATTTT
CDR3 protein: CASNRADTQYF

V gene: TRBV24-1
J gene: TRBJ2-1
clone size: few
D gene: TRBD2
CDR3 DNA: TGTGCCACCAGTGATTTGGGACTAGCGGGAGGATGGAATGAGCAGTTCTTC
CDR3 protein: CATSDLGLAGGWNEQFF

V gene: TRBV2
J gene: TRBJ2-3
clone size: many
D gene: NA
CDR3 DNA: TGTGCCAGCGGAGGAGTAGGTACAGATACGCAGTATTTT
CDR3 protein: CASGGVGTDTQYF

V gene: TRBV12-5
J gene: TRBJ2-5
clone size: NA
D gene: NA
CDR3 DNA: TGTGCTAGTGGTTTGGTTCAAGAGACCCAGTACTTC
CDR3 protein: CASGLVQETQYF

V gene: TRBV7-2
J gene: TRBJ1-2
clone size: NA
D gene: NA
CDR3 DNA: TGTGCCAGCAGCTTACGGGGGGCTTTTGGCTACACCTTC
CDR3 protein: CASSLRGAFGYTF

V gene: TRBV7-2
J gene: TRBJ2-7
clone size: few
D gene: TRBD1
CDR3 DNA: TGTGCCAGCAGCATTGGACAGGGGGGCTACGAGCAGTACTTC
CDR3 protein: CASSIGQGGYEQYF

V gene: TRBV14
J gene: TRBJ1-1
clone size: many
D gene: NA
CDR3 DNA: TGTGCCAGCAGCCAACAGGGTAACACTGAAGCTTTCTTT
CDR3 protein: CASSQQGNTEAFF

V gene: TRBV4-1
J gene: TRBJ2-5
clone size: few
D gene: NA
CDR3 DNA: TGCGCCAGCAGCCAAGAAGGTGTTGCCAAAGAGACCCAGTACTTC
CDR3 protein: CASSQEGVAKETQYF

V gene: TRBV2
J gene: TRBJ2-1
clone size: NA
D gene: NA
CDR3 DNA: TGTGCCAGCGGGAACCAGAGGGAGCCACCTGAGCAGTTCTTC
CDR3 protein: CASGNQREPPEQFF

V gene: TRBV12-3/TRBV12-4
J gene: TRBJ2-7
clone size: few
D gene: TRBD1
CDR3 DNA: TGTGCCAGCAGTTCCCAGGGGGCAGCGAGCTACTACGAGCAGTACTTC
CDR3 protein: CASSSQGAASYYEQYF

V gene: TRBV29-1
J gene: TRBJ2-1
clone size: few
D gene: TRBD2
CDR3 DNA: TGCAGCGTCGAATGGGGTAGCGGGAGTACCAATGAGCAGTTCTTC
CDR3 protein: CSVEWGSGSTNEQFF

V gene: TRBV5-1
J gene: TRBJ1-2
clone size: NA
D gene: NA
CDR3 DNA: TGCGCCAGCAGCTTGGCCTTGCGTACACTCGACGGCTACACCTTC
CDR3 protein: CASSLALRTLDGYTF

V gene: TRBV20-1
J gene: TRBJ1-1
clone size: few
D gene: NA
CDR3 DNA: TGCAGTGCTAGAGATCCCCGGGGGAACACTGAAGCTTTCTTT
CDR3 protein: CSARDPRGNTEAFF

V gene: TRBV7-2
J gene: TRBJ2-1
clone size: NA
D gene: TRBD2
CDR3 DNA: TGTGCCAGCAGCTTTGTAGCGGGAAACTACAATGAGCAGTTCTTC
CDR3 protein: CASSFVAGNYNEQFF

V gene: TRBV4-3
J gene: TRBJ2-5
clone size: many
D gene: NA
CDR3 DNA: TGCGCCAGCAGCCAAGATCGGAGTGGAGACTCATGGGAGACCCAGTACTTC
CDR3 protein: CASSQDRSGDSWETQYF

V gene: TRBV28
J gene: TRBJ2-2
clone size: NA
D gene: NA
CDR3 DNA: TGTGCCAGCAGTTTATGGGGTTCGGGCACCGGGGAGCTGTTTTTT
CDR3 protein: CASSLWGSGTGELFF

V gene: TRBV3-1
J gene: TRBJ2-3
clone size: few
D gene: NA
CDR3 DNA: TGTGCCAGCAGCCAGGATATAACAGGGCGGTCGGATACGCAGTATTTT
CDR3 protein: CASSQDITGRSDTQYF

V gene: TRBV5-1
J gene: TRBJ2-5
clone size: few
D gene: NA
CDR3 DNA: TGCGCCAGCAGCTTGGGAGTGGACGCCCGGCGGTTAGAGACCCAGTACTTC
CDR3 protein: CASSLGVDARRLETQYF

V gene: TRBV7-7
J gene: TRBJ2-2
clone size: NA
D gene: TRBD2
CDR3 DNA: TGTGCTAGCAGCTTAGTTGTAGCGGGCAACACCGGGGAGCTGTTTTTT
CDR3 protein: CASSLVVAGNTGELFF

V gene: TRBV5-1
J gene: TRBJ2-3
clone size: many
D gene: TRBD2
CDR3 DNA: TGCGCCAGCAGCTCACGGACTAGCGGGAGGGCTAAAACAGATACGCAGTATTTT
CDR3 protein: CASSSRTSGRAKTDTQYF

V gene: TRBV19
J gene: TRBJ2-3
clone size: once
D gene: NA
CDR3 DNA: TGTGCCAGCAAACCGACGGGTCGCGGTAAAACAGATACGCAGTATTTT
CDR3 protein: CASKPTGRGKTDTQYF

V gene: TRBV10-3
J gene: TRBJ2-5
clone size: few
D gene: TRBD1
CDR3 DNA: TGTGCCATCATGGGGACAGGGGCCGCCGAGACCCAGTACTTC
CDR3 protein: CAIMGTGAAETQYF

V gene: TRBV7-9
J gene: TRBJ2-1
clone size: many
D gene: TRBD2
CDR3 DNA: TGTGCCAGCAGCTTAGAGGGACTAGCGGGACGCAATGAGCAGTTCTTC
CDR3 protein: CASSLEGLAGRNEQFF

V gene: TRBV10-3
J gene: TRBJ2-3
clone size: few
D gene: NA
CDR3 DNA: TGTGCCACCCCGTTCCGTGGGCCTCGAAGCACAGATACGCAGTATTTT
CDR3 protein: CATPFRGPRSTDTQYF

V gene: TRBV6-5
J gene: TRBJ2-1
clone size: NA
D gene: TRBD1
CDR3 DNA: TGTGCCAGCAGTTACAAGGGACAGCTCTACAATGAGCAGTTCTTC
CDR3 protein: CASSYKGQLYNEQFF

V gene: TRBV16
J gene: TRBJ1-1
clone size: few
D gene: TRBD1
CDR3 DNA: TGTGCCAGCAGCCAATTGGGGACAGGGACGAACACTGAAGCTTTCTTT
CDR3 protein: CASSQLGTGTNTEAFF

V gene: TRBV9
J gene: TRBJ2-7
clone size: NA
D gene: NA
CDR3 DNA: TGTGCCAGCAGCGTTCGTCAGGACCTCTCCTACGAGCAGTACTTC
CDR3 protein: CASSVRQDLSYEQYF

V gene: TRBV4-1
J gene: TRBJ2-7
clone size: many
D gene: NA
CDR3 DNA: TGCGCCAGCAGCCATCCTGGCAGGGCAATGTACGAGCAGTACTTC
CDR3 protein: CASSHPGRAMYEQYF

V gene: TRBV5-1
J gene: TRBJ1-4
clone size: few
D gene: NA
CDR3 DNA: TGCGCCAGCAGCGTGACAGGCCTTCGTCCTAATGAAAAACTGTTTTTT
CDR3 protein: CASSVTGLRPNEKLFF

V gene: TRBV18
J gene: TRBJ2-7
clone size: few
D gene: NA
CDR3 DNA: TGTGCCAGCTCACCCAGTGCGGGATACGAGCAGTACTTC
CDR3 protein: CASSPSAGYEQYF

V gene: TRBV5-1
J gene: TRBJ2-7
clone size: many
D gene: NA
CDR3 DNA: TGTGCCAGCAGCCTGGGACAAGTCTACGAGCAGTACTTC
CDR3 protein: CASSLGQVYEQYF

V gene: TRBV3-1
J gene: TRBJ2-4
clone size: NA
D gene: NA
CDR3 DNA: TGTGCCAGCAGCCAAGCTCTATCCAAAAACATTCAGTACTTC
CDR3 protein: CASSQALSKNIQYF

V gene: TRBV6-5
J gene: TRBJ2-1
clone size: few
D gene: NA
CDR3 DNA: TGTGCCAGCAGTTACTCGGGGACCTACAATGAGCAGTTCTTC
CDR3 protein: CASSYSGTYNEQFF

V gene: TRBV19
J gene: TRBJ1-2
clone size: few
D gene: TRBD1
CDR3 DNA: TGTGCCAGCGCGGGACAGGGGGAAAACTATGGCTACACCTTC
CDR3 protein: CASAGQGENYGYTF